One sample yielded the 15 T cell receptor beta chains listed below, sequenced in a study of molecular identifiers for immune sequencing clone quantification. Via MiXCR, TCRdb re-called the PCR reads, giving one row per CDR3 protein. The sample records 88,000 or so distinct CDR3 sequences, roughly a fifth being singletons. Sequenced input: naive CD8+ T cells from blood, with Jurkat cell RNA spiked in. Subset meaning: FACS-sorted CD8+CD4-CCR7+CD45RA+ naive T cells. The source of these receptors is a human donor in good health. Some libraries in this study had Jurkat cell RNA spiked in.

Only a few counts were recorded for this clonotype. The V call is TRBV29-1, the J call TRBJ2-7, with D unresolved. This CDR3 has 12 residues. Germline V gives CDR1 SQVTM, CDR2 ANQGSEA. Trimming stripped 7 bases from V and 5 bases from J, with 15 bases between. The CDR3 protein is CSARTGPDEQYF. Here the CDR3 DNA reads TGCAGCGCCCGAACGGGCCCCGACGAGCAGTACTTC.

At least ten counts were recorded for this clonotype. V gene TRBV30 combines with J gene TRBJ1-1; TRBD1 might be the D (5 bases). Germline V gene sequence: CDR1 GTSNPN, CDR2 SVGIG (reference sequence). Trimming cost V 1 base and J 14 bases, with 11 bases left between them. CDR3 length equals 10 residues. This CDR3 is CAWSGGVMFF. In nucleotides, the CDR3 is TGTGCCTGGAGTGGGGGGGTCATGTTCTTT.

This clonotype was recorded many times. The chain combines TRBV5-3 with TRBJ2-1; 9 bases line up with TRBD1. TRBV5-3 is marked as an open reading frame, function uncertain. This CDR3 is 15 amino acids long. Trimming took 8 bases from V and 9 from J; bases not matched to a gene: 15. The CDR3 sequence is CASSEWTGAAGEQFF. CDR3 DNA: TGTGCCAGCAGCGAATGGACAGGGGCCGCCGGTGAGCAGTTCTTC.

In its sample, this clonotype was seen many times. The CDR3 is CASSIGAGETDTQYF. The CDR3 bases are TGTGCCAGTAGTATAGGTGCTGGGGAAACAGATACGCAGTATTTT. The chain recombines TRBV19 with TRBJ2-3; no firm D call. Trimming stripped 1 base from V and 3 bases from J, with 11 bases between. The CDR3 has 15 amino acids. Germline CDR1 is LNHDA and CDR2 is SQIVND (reference sequence).

In this sample, this clonotype turned up many times. The CDR3 nucleotides read TGTGCCAGCTCGGACGGCAAAAACATTCAGTACTTC. This sequence encodes CASSDGKNIQYF. V and J are TRBV18 and TRBJ2-4; the D is unclear. Trimming took off 6 bases at V and 3 bases at J, with 6 bases between the two ends. The CDR3 contains 12 residues. CDR1 KGHSH and CDR2 LQKENI come from the germline V gene.

CDR3 amino acids: CATQPGQGALQAFF. CDR3 DNA: TGTGCCACCCAACCGGGACAGGGGGCATTGCAGGCTTTCTTT. The rearrangement joins TRBV19 to TRBJ1-1; the match to TRBD1 covers 12 bases. The CDR3 is made up of 14 amino acids. V shed 10 bases, J shed 11 bases, and the junction held 14 bases outside the gene matches. The V gene's germline CDR1 is LNHDA and CDR2 SQIVND (reference sequence).

This clonotype appeared many times. The genes are TRBV9 and TRBJ2-7; no reliable D call. CDR3 length equals 16 residues. The germline gives CDR1 SGDLS, CDR2 YYNGEE. Trimming pared 3 bases from V and 0 bases from J, leaving 16 bases between. The CDR3 DNA is TGTGCCAGCAGCGCCTCCCCGCAGGCTAGCTCCTACGAGCAGTACTTC. Residues: CASSASPQASSYEQYF.

This clonotype was observed many times. The chain employs TRBV12-3 or TRBV12-4 and TRBJ2-6, with 8 bases that match TRBD1. The CDR3 runs 16 residues. The V gene end was trimmed by 7 bases and the J gene end by 4 bases; junction bases not matched to a gene: 9. CDR3 region: CASNTRTGNGANVLTF. The CDR3, as DNA: TGTGCCAGCAACACCCGGACAGGGAACGGGGCCAACGTCCTGACTTTC.

CDR3 nucleotides: TGTGCCAGCAGTTCATGCAGGCGTTCTCTCTTATGCGAGCAGTTCTTC. This gives the protein CASSSCRRSLLCEQFF. This chain joins TRBV28 and TRBJ2-7; D remains unclear. With the DNA end fitting TRBJ2-1 better, the J assignment may be wrong. The germline CDR1 and CDR2 sequences are MDHEN and SYDVKM. The length of the CDR3 is 16 residues.

The chain is built from TRBV6-2 or TRBV6-3 and TRBJ1-1, with a weak D call TRBD1 (5 bases). With 6 bases removed from V and 4 bases from J, the gap between germline ends came to 6 bases. The CDR3 has 11 amino acids. The germline V gene has CDR1 MNHEY and CDR2 SVGEGT. The CDR3 nucleotides read TGTGCCAGCAGCGGGGGCACTGAAGCTTTCTTT. Translating it yields CASSGGTEAFF.

In its sample, this clonotype was seen a few times. The V gene is TRBV6-2 or TRBV6-3, the J gene TRBJ2-3, with 10 bases matching TRBD2. The CDR3 consists of 18 residues. Germline V gives CDR1 MNHEY, CDR2 SVGEGT. V was pared by 0 bases and J by 2 bases, with 8 bases of the junction left unmatched. The CDR3 DNA reads as TGTGCCAGCAGTTACTCGATCTCTAGCGGGGGTTCCACAGATACGCAGTATTTT. Translating it yields CASSYSISSGGSTDTQYF.

This clonotype showed up many times. The chain has TRBV13 and TRBJ2-6, with a weak D call TRBD1 (6 bases). CDR3 length: 15 amino acids. Per germline, CDR1 PRHDT and CDR2 FYEKMQ (reference sequence). Trimming pared 5 bases from V and 1 base from J, leaving 9 bases between. The CDR3 sequence: CASSGTGSGANVLTF. The CDR3 nucleotides are TGTGCCAGCAGCGGAACAGGGTCTGGGGCCAACGTCCTGACTTTC.

The V gene is TRBV3-1, the J gene TRBJ1-2; D ambiguous. V shed 1 base and J shed 7 bases, with 10 bases lying between them. Germline-derived CDR1 and CDR2 are LGHDT and YNNKEL (reference sequence). This CDR3 has 13 amino acids. The CDR3 here is CASSQGAVRGYTF. In DNA form, the CDR3 reads TGTGCCAGCAGCCAAGGGGCAGTCCGTGGCTACACCTTC.

Turning to this clonotype: This may stem from a read error, because a much larger clone lies one nucleotide away. The chain has TRBV7-9 and TRBJ2-5; D unclear. This CDR3 has 15 residues. From germline, CDR1 is SEHNR and CDR2 FQNEAQ (reference sequence). In nucleotides, the CDR3 is TGTGCCGGCAGCTTATCTATTACAGCGAAAGAGACCCAGTACTTC. Protein: CAGSLSITAKETQYF.

This clonotype was seen at least ten times. V gene TRBV5-1 combines with J gene TRBJ2-7; 7 bases map to TRBD2. Germline V gene sequence: CDR1 SGHRS, CDR2 YFSETQ. The J segment lost 3 bases and the V segment lost 3 bases, leaving 6 bases of the junction unmatched. The CDR3 length is 14 residues. In DNA, the CDR3 is TGCGCCAGCAGCTCGGGAGGTGGACTCTACGAGCAGTACTTC. The encoded protein is CASSSGGGLYEQYF.